This T cell receptor (beta chain) was identified in a study of OX40 agonist ivuxolimab in advanced cancers. Study overall: A partial response was reached by three patients: one with hepatocellular carcinoma and two with cutaneous melanoma.

The protocol was immunoSEQ multiplex PCR, while the TCRdb copy is restricted to in-frame clones and leaves out a portion. The table has about 36,000 clones, around 80% seen once. Germline V gene sequence: CDR1 MNHEY, CDR2 SVGAGI. Trimming cost V 3 bases and J 4 bases, with 13 bases left between them. This CDR3 has 15 amino acids. The chain employs TRBV6-5 and TRBJ2-1, with D maybe TRBD1 (5 bases). The source was CD4+ or CD8+ T cells sorted from blood, collected in a trial of the OX40 agonist ivuxolimab. The receptor was derived from an adult with an advanced solid tumor such as melanoma, head and neck, liver or kidney cancer. The CDR3 loop reads CASSYRQTFYNEQFF. As DNA, the CDR3 is TGTGCCAGCAGTTATCGACAGACCTTTTACAATGAGCAGTTCTTC.